Detailed here is one T cell receptor beta chain. Its antigen is not identified. This specimen belongs to a study of T-cell memory formation after mild COVID-19. Broader study findings: Detection of some responders pre-infection suggested pre-existing cross-reactive memory T cells participated.

TCRdb fed the 5' RACE reads into MiXCR, producing one record per CDR3 protein. The sample yields 350,000 to 500,000 distinct CDR3 sequences, more than 20% seen once. Losses at the gene ends were 5 bases for V and 5 bases for J; bases not matched to a gene: 11. The CDR3 contains 16 residues. Germline CDR1 SGHNT, CDR2 YENEEA. The sample taken for sequencing was PBMCs or a T cell subset sorted from them (not recorded which). The receptor was isolated from an adult woman who had mild COVID-19 (a few samples of this study predate the infection). Cell type and time point are not known. V and J are TRBV11-3 and TRBJ2-3, with 9 bases aligning to TRBD1. The CDR3 loop is CASSVNPQGAGDTQYF. In nucleotides, the CDR3 is TGTGCCAGCAGCGTAAACCCACAGGGGGCTGGAGATACGCAGTATTTT.